This T cell receptor beta chain was sequenced during a study of T-cell reconstitution after alpha-beta-depleted transplantation in children. This clonotype occurred a few times. Unique molecular identifiers were used to barcode this TCRbeta library. In TCRdb, the PCR reads were re-called with MiXCR into one record per CDR3 protein. The sample contains 640,000 or so distinct CDR3 sequences, about 15% of which appear only once. Germline V gene sequence: CDR1 SGHNT, CDR2 YYREEE (reference sequence). This CDR3 region has 15 residues. V lost 0 bases and J 0 bases, leaving 9 bases between the germline ends.

The origin of this receptor is a human donor who donated a stem cell graft to a child with acute myeloid leukemia. Sequences were derived from PBMCs from the stem cell graft donor, sampled from the stem cell graft. The rearrangement links TRBV5-4 to TRBJ1-1, with unresolved D. The CDR3 sequence is CASSLGRTMNTEAFF. CDR3 DNA sequence: TGTGCCAGCAGCTTGGGCAGGACCATGAACACTGAAGCTTTCTTT.